This T cell receptor (beta chain) was retrieved from a study of cytomegalovirus exposure and HLA in healthy donors. Study-level results: A previous analysis found most TCR beta V segments productive roughly 90% or roughly 30% of the time. High specificity and sensitivity for cytomegalovirus status were reported for the classifier. Associated with HLA alleles at 0.05 false discovery rate in a later analysis were around 17,000 TCR beta sequences.

Germline lookup yields CDR1 WSHSY and CDR2 SAAADI. V was clipped by 6 bases and J by 3 bases; unmatched bases: 8. The CDR3 length is 16 residues. The PCR made use of 60 Vbeta and 13 Jbeta primers. Profiled with immunoSEQ multiplex PCR; TCRdb holds only in-frame clones, not every one. The profile covers roughly 170,000 clones, with 65% to 80% appearing a single time and 1.5% to 2% taken by the ten largest. Healthy bone marrow donors supplied every sample. About this clone: The antigen is undetermined.

The sequence derives from a woman aged 25 to 45 in good health and CMV-seronegative. Material for sequencing was PBMCs. J is TRBJ1-6 and V is TRBV10-2, with 7 positions matching TRBD1. The CDR3 DNA reads TGCGCCAGCAGCGCAGCGACAGGGTTCTATAATTCACCCCTCCACTTT. This gives the protein CASSAATGFYNSPLHF.